Sequencing of this TCR beta chain was carried out in a study of response to subunit inactivated influenza vaccine. Study-level points and caveats: The authors suggested that few new T cells are recruited per seasonal influenza vaccination.

The sample holds many counts of this clonotype. The antigen remains undetermined. CDR3 size: 16 residues. With 3 bases removed from V and 0 bases from J, the gap between germline ends came to 14 bases. Looked up from germline, CDR1 is SGDLS and CDR2 is YYNGEE. From the RT-PCR reads, TCRdb called clonotypes with MiXCR, one entry per CDR3 protein. The table shows 550,000 to 600,000 distinct CDR3 sequences, with approximately 12% occurring only once. The chain joins TRBV9 to TRBJ2-3, with D perhaps TRBD2 (5 bases). The material sequenced was PBMCs from blood, taken on the day of vaccination. The origin of this receptor is a man aged 50-60 years who received an inactivated influenza vaccine. The CDR3, as DNA: TGTGCCAGCAGCGCCAGAGGAGCGGCTAGCACAGATACGCAGTATTTT. Its translation is CASSARGAASTDTQYF.